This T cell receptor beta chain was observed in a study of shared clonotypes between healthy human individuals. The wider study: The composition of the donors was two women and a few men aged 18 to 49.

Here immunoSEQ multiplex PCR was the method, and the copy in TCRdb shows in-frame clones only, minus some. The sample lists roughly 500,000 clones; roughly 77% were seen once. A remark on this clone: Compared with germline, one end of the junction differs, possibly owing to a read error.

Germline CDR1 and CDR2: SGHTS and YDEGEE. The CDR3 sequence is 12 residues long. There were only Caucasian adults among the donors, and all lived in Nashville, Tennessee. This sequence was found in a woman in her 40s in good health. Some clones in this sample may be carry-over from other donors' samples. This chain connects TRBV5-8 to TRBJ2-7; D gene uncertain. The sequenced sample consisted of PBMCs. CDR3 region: CTSSFRTYEQYF. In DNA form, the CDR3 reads TGTACCAGCAGCTTTCGCACCTACGAGCAGTACTTC.